The 12 T cell receptor beta chains reported below all come from one sample, sequenced in a study of patients and donors after allogeneic stem cell transplantation. MiXCR, applied by TCRdb to the RT-PCR reads, yields one record per CDR3 protein. The sample has thousands of distinct CDR3 sequences; roughly 26% are singletons. The sample was blood, either unsorted or a sorted T cell fraction (not recorded which). Receptors originate from a human donor who was either an allogeneic HSCT recipient or a stem cell or donor lymphocyte infusion donor (not recorded which). It is not recorded whose cells these are; they may come from a transplant donor.

This clonotype is judged large. The gene calls are TRBV7-2 and TRBJ2-1; the D is unclear. Trimming pared 0 bases from V and 5 bases from J, leaving 8 bases between. Germline V gene data show CDR1 as SGHTA and CDR2 as FQGNSA. The CDR3 loop spans 14 amino acids. The CDR3 reads CASSLAGWNNEQFF. The CDR3 DNA reads as TGTGCCAGCAGCTTAGCGGGGTGGAACAATGAGCAGTTCTTC. The variable domain in full, completed from reference TRBV7-2 and TRBJ2-1, reads GAGVSQSPSNKVTEKGKDVELRCDPISGHTALYWYRQSLGQGLEFLIYFQGNSAPDKSGLPSDRFSAERTGGSVSTLTIQRTQQEDSAVYLCASSLAGWNNEQFFGPGTRLTVL.

Judged by abundance, this clonotype is medium-sized. This chain uses TRBV7-2 with TRBJ2-5; no reliable D call. Germline V gene lookup returns CDR1 SGHTA and CDR2 FQGNSA. This CDR3 is built from 11 residues. Trimming cost V 4 bases and J 9 bases, with 9 bases left between them. CDR3 sequence reads: CASSSYQAQYF. The DNA for the CDR3 is TGTGCCAGCAGCTCTTACCAGGCCCAGTACTTC.

The genes are TRBV30 and TRBJ2-3, with D unclear. Germline lookup yields CDR1 GTSNPN and CDR2 SVGIG (reference sequence). V was shortened by 4 bases and J by 2 bases, with 4 bases between the two germline ends. The CDR3 spans 11 residues. The CDR3 region has the DNA TGTGCCTGGACTGTCACAGATACGCAGTATTTT. It specifies CAWTVTDTQYF.

V usage is TRBV12-3 or TRBV12-4 and J usage is TRBJ2-7; either TRBD1 or TRBD2 may fit D (5 bases each). The CDR3 length is 11 residues. Trimming pared 6 bases from V and 6 bases from J, leaving 9 bases between. CDR3 sequence reads: CASSPGREQYF. CDR3 coding DNA: TGTGCCAGCAGCCCGGGGCGCGAGCAGTACTTC.

With regard to this clonotype: One end of the junction fails to match germline, which may point to a read error. This rearrangement joins TRBV2 to TRBJ1-2; D gene uncertain. CDR1 is SNHLY and CDR2 is FYNNEI in the germline V gene. The CDR3 is 13 amino acids. This CDR3 is CASREDPLGGYTF. Here the CDR3 DNA reads TGTGCCAGCAGAGAAGACCCCCTCGGGGGCTACACCTTC.

By proportion, this clonotype is medium-sized (0.01 to 0.1%). The chain recombines TRBV7-8 with TRBJ2-1, with D unclear. The V end lost 5 bases, the J end lost 8 bases, and 10 bases lay between the germline ends. Germline CDR1 reads SGHVS; CDR2 reads FQNEAQ. This CDR3 has 12 amino acids. The CDR3: CASSHQDHEQFF. The CDR3 DNA reads TGTGCCAGCAGCCACCAAGATCATGAGCAGTTCTTC.

This clonotype has just a few counts. The gene calls are TRBV5-1 and TRBJ2-2; maybe TRBD2 (6 bases). Germline V gene data show CDR1 as SGHRS and CDR2 as YFSETQ. V was shortened by 4 bases and J by 8 bases, with 21 bases between the two germline ends. The length of the CDR3 is 16 residues. The CDR3 is CASSHRTKMSSGELFF. The CDR3 nucleotides are TGCGCCAGCAGCCATCGGACTAAAATGAGTTCGGGGGAGCTGTTTTTT.

The rearrangement uses TRBV7-9 and TRBJ1-2, with 9 bases matching TRBD1. Germline CDR1 and CDR2: SEHNR and FQNEAQ (reference sequence). After removal of 5 bases from V and 1 base from J, the junction contained 8 bases not matched to a gene. The CDR3 covers 16 residues. The CDR3 bases are TGTGCCAGCAGCCATCGAACGGGACAGGGTAACTATGGCTACACCTTC. This translates into CASSHRTGQGNYGYTF.

By frequency in the sample, this clonotype is medium-sized. The chain links TRBV7-6 to TRBJ2-1; the D is unclear. Germline V CDR1 and CDR2: SGHVS, FNYEAQ. Trimming stripped 2 bases from V and 7 bases from J, with 15 bases between. This CDR3 spans 15 amino acids. This CDR3 reads CASSLSSFYRNEQFF. The DNA for the CDR3 is TGTGCCAGCAGCTTATCCAGCTTTTATCGGAATGAGCAGTTCTTC.

The chain combines TRBV29-1 with TRBJ2-7; TRBD2 aligns across 12 bases. Unmatched junction bases numbered 7, after V lost 6 bases and J lost 1 base. The CDR3 length is 15 residues. Germline CDR1 reads SQVTM; CDR2 reads ANQGSEA. The CDR3, as DNA: TGCAGCGTCCTCGGACTAGCGGGAAAGTCCTACGAGCAGTACTTC. It is translated as CSVLGLAGKSYEQYF.

The J gene is TRBJ2-1, the V gene TRBV2; 8 bases map to TRBD2. Germline trimming cut 7 bases from V and 1 base from J; bases unmatched to any gene: 6. Germline loops: CDR1 SNHLY, CDR2 FYNNEI. The CDR3 is 15 amino acids. This CDR3 reads CASNQREKSYNEQFF. The DNA of the CDR3 is TGTGCCAGCAATCAGCGGGAGAAGTCCTACAATGAGCAGTTCTTC.

Concerning this clonotype: Germline and junction disagree at one end, which may indicate a read error. CDR3 protein: CSVGGSDF. The CDR3 DNA follows: TGCAGCGTAGGAGGGTCCGACTTC. The chain has TRBV29-1 and TRBJ2-5; possible D gene TRBD2, 6 bases. Germline CDR1 and CDR2: SQVTM and ANQGSEA. This CDR3 spans 8 amino acids.